These T cell receptor beta chains were read from a single sample in a study of blood T cells in healthy people across ages. TCRdb processed the 5' RACE reads anew with MiXCR; each CDR3 protein has one entry. Among over 1,300,000 distinct CDR3 sequences listed, around 59% were seen once. What was sequenced was blood. The receptors were gathered from a man aged 18 to 30 in good health. The CDR3 runs from the conserved cysteine through the conserved F or W. Each record gives: CDR3 protein, CDR3 DNA, CDR3 length, clone size, D gene, J gene, V gene. The D gene is left open where the match is weak. A clone size is listed for some rows: how often the clone was seen (once, few, many), or a class if it is expanded.

cdr3_aa: CASRTVAEQYF
cdr3_nt: TGTGCCAGCAGGACTGTTGCGGAGCAGTACTTC
cdr3_length: 11
clone_size: NA
d_call: NA
j_call: TRBJ2-7
v_call: TRBV2

cdr3_aa: CSANSLGTSGSYEQYF
cdr3_nt: TGCAGTGCTAACTCTCTTGGGACTAGCGGCTCCTACGAGCAGTACTTC
cdr3_length: 16
clone_size: once
d_call: TRBD2
j_call: TRBJ2-7
v_call: TRBV20-1

cdr3_aa: CASSYSAGGLTGELFF
cdr3_nt: TGTGCCAGCAGTTACTCAGCGGGGGGGTTGACCGGGGAGCTGTTTTTT
cdr3_length: 16
clone_size: NA
d_call: TRBD2
j_call: TRBJ2-2
v_call: TRBV6-5

cdr3_aa: CASSQDFSSGRETQYF
cdr3_nt: TGCGCCAGCAGCCAAGATTTTTCTAGCGGGCGGGAGACCCAGTACTTC
cdr3_length: 16
clone_size: NA
d_call: TRBD2
j_call: TRBJ2-5
v_call: TRBV4-3

cdr3_aa: CSGRTSAEQFF
cdr3_nt: TGCAGCGGTAGGACTAGCGCTGAGCAGTTCTTC
cdr3_length: 11
clone_size: NA
d_call: TRBD2
j_call: TRBJ2-1
v_call: TRBV29-1

cdr3_aa: CASSGRPSARETQYF
cdr3_nt: TGTGCCAGCAGCGGTAGACCCAGCGCACGAGAGACCCAGTACTTC
cdr3_length: 15
clone_size: few
d_call: NA
j_call: TRBJ2-5
v_call: TRBV7-7

cdr3_aa: CASFGLGTEQYF
cdr3_nt: TGTGCCAGCTTCGGGCTAGGGACCGAGCAGTACTTC
cdr3_length: 12
clone_size: NA
d_call: NA
j_call: TRBJ2-7
v_call: TRBV6-6

cdr3_aa: CASSPSVGRELFF
cdr3_nt: TGTGCCAGCAGCCCCAGTGTGGGAAGGGAGCTGTTTTTT
cdr3_length: 13
clone_size: NA
d_call: NA
j_call: TRBJ2-2
v_call: TRBV4-2

cdr3_aa: CAIRTGTGNYGYTF
cdr3_nt: TGTGCCATAAGAACCGGGACAGGGAACTATGGCTACACCTTC
cdr3_length: 14
clone_size: NA
d_call: TRBD1
j_call: TRBJ1-2
v_call: TRBV6-5

cdr3_aa: CASSLIRGMNTEAFF
cdr3_nt: TGTGCCAGCAGCTTAATAAGGGGCATGAACACTGAAGCTTTCTTT
cdr3_length: 15
clone_size: NA
d_call: NA
j_call: TRBJ1-1
v_call: TRBV7-9

cdr3_aa: CASSQLAGGYSYEQYF
cdr3_nt: TGTGCCAGCAGCCAATTAGCGGGAGGGTACTCCTACGAGCAGTACTTC
cdr3_length: 16
clone_size: few
d_call: TRBD2
j_call: TRBJ2-7
v_call: TRBV14

cdr3_aa: CASSLGACIQYF
cdr3_nt: TGTGCCAGCAGTTTAGGGGCTTGCATTCAGTACTTC
cdr3_length: 12
clone_size: NA
d_call: NA
j_call: TRBJ2-4
v_call: TRBV27

cdr3_aa: CSAGKLDGPAYEQYF
cdr3_nt: TGCAGTGCTGGAAAGTTGGACGGCCCAGCCTACGAGCAGTACTTC
cdr3_length: 15
clone_size: NA
d_call: NA
j_call: TRBJ2-7
v_call: TRBV20-1

cdr3_aa: CASSEVPTLYDEQFF
cdr3_nt: TGTGCCAGCAGCGAGGTACCGACTCTGTACGATGAGCAGTTCTTC
cdr3_length: 15
clone_size: NA
d_call: NA
j_call: TRBJ2-1
v_call: TRBV7-8

cdr3_aa: CASSQGSGVNNSPLHF
cdr3_nt: TGCGCCAGCAGCCAAGGATCGGGGGTAAATAATTCACCCCTCCACTTT
cdr3_length: 16
clone_size: NA
d_call: NA
j_call: TRBJ1-6
v_call: TRBV4-1

cdr3_aa: CASTAGTGVEKLFF
cdr3_nt: TGTGCCAGCACTGCCGGGACAGGGGTTGAAAAACTGTTTTTT
cdr3_length: 14
clone_size: NA
d_call: TRBD1
j_call: TRBJ1-4
v_call: TRBV7-2

cdr3_aa: CATSDQGRGLSTDTQYF
cdr3_nt: TGTGCCACCAGTGATCAAGGACGGGGACTTAGCACAGATACGCAGTATTTT
cdr3_length: 17
clone_size: NA
d_call: NA
j_call: TRBJ2-3
v_call: TRBV24-1

cdr3_aa: CASSPTGTYGYTF
cdr3_nt: TGTGCCAGCAGCCCGACCGGGACCTATGGCTACACCTTC
cdr3_length: 13
clone_size: few
d_call: NA
j_call: TRBJ1-2
v_call: TRBV27

cdr3_aa: CASSVAVGGLDSYNEQFF
cdr3_nt: TGTGCCAGCAGCGTAGCGGTGGGGGGGCTGGACTCCTACAATGAGCAGTTCTTC
cdr3_length: 18
clone_size: NA
d_call: NA
j_call: TRBJ2-1
v_call: TRBV9

cdr3_aa: CASSSGQEPYYGYTF
cdr3_nt: TGTGCCAGCAGTTCAGGACAGGAGCCTTACTATGGCTACACCTTC
cdr3_length: 15
clone_size: once
d_call: TRBD1
j_call: TRBJ1-2
v_call: TRBV6-2/TRBV6-3

cdr3_aa: CASSLEVYRGALQETQYF
cdr3_nt: TGTGCCAGCAGCTTAGAAGTCTATCGGGGGGCCCTCCAAGAGACCCAGTACTTC
cdr3_length: 18
clone_size: NA
d_call: NA
j_call: TRBJ2-5
v_call: TRBV7-9

cdr3_aa: CSVRRQDDSDTQYF
cdr3_nt: TGCAGCGTTCGGAGACAGGATGATTCGGATACGCAGTATTTT
cdr3_length: 14
clone_size: NA
d_call: NA
j_call: TRBJ2-3
v_call: TRBV29-1

cdr3_aa: CASSSTESLGEQFF
cdr3_nt: TGTGCCAGCAGCTCCACAGAATCCCTCGGTGAGCAGTTCTTC
cdr3_length: 14
clone_size: NA
d_call: NA
j_call: TRBJ2-1
v_call: TRBV7-9

cdr3_aa: CSGRGPTNEKLFF
cdr3_nt: TGCAGCGGAAGGGGCCCGACTAATGAAAAACTGTTTTTT
cdr3_length: 13
clone_size: few
d_call: NA
j_call: TRBJ1-4
v_call: TRBV29-1

cdr3_aa: CASSRNSYEQYF
cdr3_nt: TGTGCCAGCAGCAGGAACTCCTACGAGCAGTACTTC
cdr3_length: 12
clone_size: many
d_call: NA
j_call: TRBJ2-7
v_call: TRBV7-9

cdr3_aa: CASSYPSGAGGPSTQYF
cdr3_nt: TGTGCCAGCAGTTACCCGAGCGGGGCGGGGGGACCTTCTACGCAGTATTTT
cdr3_length: 17
clone_size: NA
d_call: TRBD2
j_call: TRBJ2-3
v_call: TRBV6-5

cdr3_aa: CASGPLSGPMNTEAFF
cdr3_nt: TGTGCCAGCGGCCCCTTATCGGGCCCTATGAACACTGAAGCTTTCTTT
cdr3_length: 16
clone_size: NA
d_call: NA
j_call: TRBJ1-1
v_call: TRBV12-3/TRBV12-4

cdr3_aa: CASSLALSGTGVADTQYF
cdr3_nt: TGCGCCAGCAGCTTGGCTCTCTCCGGGACAGGGGTGGCAGATACGCAGTATTTT
cdr3_length: 18
clone_size: NA
d_call: TRBD1
j_call: TRBJ2-3
v_call: TRBV5-1

cdr3_aa: CASTEYLGANVLTF
cdr3_nt: TGCGCCAGCACCGAATACTTAGGGGCCAACGTCCTGACTTTC
cdr3_length: 14
clone_size: NA
d_call: NA
j_call: TRBJ2-6
v_call: TRBV5-1

cdr3_aa: CASSLDPTDTDTQYF
cdr3_nt: TGTGCCAGCAGCTTAGACCCGACAGATACAGATACGCAGTATTTT
cdr3_length: 15
clone_size: NA
d_call: NA
j_call: TRBJ2-3
v_call: TRBV11-1

cdr3_aa: CSARGSSGGWTYEQYF
cdr3_nt: TGCAGTGCTAGGGGATCTAGCGGGGGGTGGACCTACGAGCAGTACTTC
cdr3_length: 16
clone_size: NA
d_call: TRBD2
j_call: TRBJ2-7
v_call: TRBV20-1